One sample yielded the 18 T cell receptor beta chains listed below, sequenced in a study of OX40 agonist ivuxolimab in advanced cancers. Method: immunoSEQ multiplex PCR; TCRdb's copy keeps in-frame clones and lacks some. The data hold about 80,000 clones, with approximately 91% observed a single time. Sequenced material: CD4+ or CD8+ T cells sorted from blood, taken in a trial of the OX40 agonist ivuxolimab. The origin of the receptors is an adult with an advanced solid tumor such as melanoma, head and neck, liver or kidney cancer.

This clone was recorded a few times. This CDR3 is CASRLPGQGVYEQYF. The DNA for the CDR3 is TGTGCCAGCAGGCTACCGGGACAGGGGGTTTACGAGCAGTACTTC. This sequence joins TRBV28 and TRBJ2-7, with TRBD1 identical over 11 bases. The J segment lost 4 bases and the V segment lost 6 bases, leaving 8 bases of the junction unmatched. Germline assignment: CDR1 MDHEN and CDR2 SYDVKM. The CDR3 is made up of 15 amino acids.

This chain joins TRBV7-8 and TRBJ2-7; 15 bases map to TRBD2. Germline trimming cut 5 bases from V and 4 bases from J; bases unmatched to any gene: 9. The CDR3 sequence is 17 residues long. CDR1 and CDR2 (germline): SGHVS, FQNEAQ. The CDR3 is CASSAGRTSGRAYEQYF. CDR3 nucleotide sequence: TGTGCCAGCAGCGCAGGGAGGACTAGCGGGAGGGCGTACGAGCAGTACTTC. The whole variable domain, filled in from reference TRBV7-8 and TRBJ2-7, reads GAGVSQSPRYKVAKRGQDVALRCDPISGHVSLFWYQQALGQGPEFLTYFQNEAQLDKSGLPSDRFFAERPEGSVSTLKIQRTQQEDSAVYLCASSAGRTSGRAYEQYFGPGTRLTVT.

The count of this clone is one. The chain employs TRBV7-8 and TRBJ2-3; 8 positions match TRBD2. The CDR3 spans 15 residues. Germline V gene data show CDR1 as SGHVS and CDR2 as FQNEAQ. Trimming took 4 bases from V and 2 from J; bases not matched to a gene: 5. This CDR3 is CASSSLAEPTDTQYF. CDR3 sequence (DNA): TGTGCCAGCAGCTCACTAGCGGAACCCACAGATACGCAGTATTTT.

This clone was detected once. This rearrangement joins TRBV28 to TRBJ2-3, with D possibly called TRBD1 or TRBD2 (5 bases each). The CDR3 contains 14 residues. Trimming left V 3 bases short and J 3 bases short, with 10 bases between. The germline gives CDR1 MDHEN, CDR2 SYDVKM. The CDR3 coding sequence is TGTGCCAGCAGTTTTGGGGGTAGGACAGATACGCAGTATTTT. Protein product: CASSFGGRTDTQYF.

In DNA form, the CDR3 reads TGTGCCAGCAGACAGACTAGCGGGAGTTACGAGCAGTACTTC. Translated, it gives CASRQTSGSYEQYF. The gene calls are TRBV6-5 and TRBJ2-7; 12 positions match TRBD2. Per the germline V gene, CDR1 is MNHEY and CDR2 is SVGAGI. There are 14 residues in the CDR3. After removal of 6 bases from V and 4 bases from J, the junction contained 4 bases not matched to a gene.

This clone was observed a handful of times. The chain links TRBV2 to TRBJ1-1; D is unclear. V was shortened by 10 bases and J by 0 bases, with 9 bases between the two germline ends. The CDR3 extends over 12 amino acids. Germline V gene data show CDR1 as SNHLY and CDR2 as FYNNEI. The CDR3 region is CATSLMNTEAFF. The CDR3, as DNA: TGTGCCACCTCCTTGATGAACACTGAAGCTTTCTTT.

The chain links TRBV19 to TRBJ1-2; D gene unclear. V lost 5 bases and J lost 5, with 9 bases in between. CDR3 length: 12 amino acids. The V gene's germline CDR1 is LNHDA and CDR2 SQIVND (reference sequence). The CDR3: CASSLLGYGYTF. CDR3 DNA sequence: TGTGCCAGTAGTCTGTTGGGGTATGGCTACACCTTC.

The V gene is TRBV2, the J gene TRBJ2-1; D perhaps matches TRBD2 (7 bases). From germline, CDR1 is SNHLY and CDR2 FYNNEI. The V end was cut by 0 bases, the J end by 0 bases, with 21 bases between. This CDR3 contains 20 residues. The CDR3 here is CASSEAGGGGVQSSYNEQFF. CDR3 sequence (DNA): TGTGCCAGCAGTGAAGCCGGAGGGGGAGGGGTGCAATCCTCCTACAATGAGCAGTTCTTC.

A single count supports this clone. V gene TRBV4-1 combines with J gene TRBJ2-1; D gene uncertain. The CDR3 contains 17 residues. CDR1 is MGHRA and CDR2 is YSYEKL in the germline V gene. The V end lost 0 bases, the J end lost 0 bases, and 12 bases lay between the germline ends. CDR3 sequence (DNA): TGCGCCAGCAGCCAAGATCTAACCAAGAGCTCCTACAATGAGCAGTTCTTC. Its protein is CASSQDLTKSSYNEQFF.

V and J are TRBV6-1 and TRBJ1-5; no clear D. This CDR3 spans 11 amino acids. CDR1 is MNHNS, CDR2 SASEGT, per germline. V shed 7 bases and J shed 7 bases, with 8 bases lying between them. The CDR3 reads CASNFPQPQHF. CDR3 DNA sequence: TGTGCCAGCAACTTTCCCCAGCCCCAGCATTTT.

The J gene is TRBJ2-1, the V gene TRBV6-6; D possibly matches TRBD1 or TRBD2 (5 bases each). Looked up from germline, CDR1 is MNHNY and CDR2 is SVGAGI (reference sequence). CDR3 length equals 15 residues. V lost 2 bases and J lost 8, with 16 bases in between. Here the CDR3 DNA reads TGTGCCAGCAGTTACCAGGGACCCCCATGGGATGAGCAGTTCTTC. It translates to CASSYQGPPWDEQFF.

This chain uses TRBV6-4 with TRBJ2-2; possibly TRBD1 for D (5 bases). This CDR3 has 14 amino acids. The V end was cut by 2 bases, the J end by 5 bases, with 9 bases between. In germline, CDR1 is MRHNA, CDR2 SNTAGT. CDR3 in amino acids: CASSDTDRTGELFF. The CDR3 DNA follows: TGTGCCAGCAGTGACACCGACAGAACCGGGGAGCTGTTTTTT.

This rearrangement joins TRBV4-3 to TRBJ2-1; D may be TRBD2 (7 bases). The CDR3 sequence is 15 residues long. V lost 1 base and J lost 7, with 14 bases in between. CDR1 and CDR2 (germline): LGHNA, YSLEER. CDR3 in amino acids: CASSQAGGGGNEQFF. CDR3 nucleotide sequence: TGCGCCAGCAGCCAAGCCGGGGGCGGGGGTAATGAGCAGTTCTTC.

This chain links TRBV5-4 with TRBJ2-6; 7 bases line up with TRBD2. Germline loops: CDR1 SGHNT, CDR2 YYREEE (reference sequence). This CDR3 comprises 16 residues. V was pared by 0 bases and J by 0 bases, with 0 bases of the junction left unmatched. This CDR3 is CASSLGGSSGANVLTF. CDR3 in DNA: TGTGCCAGCAGCTTGGGCGGGAGCTCTGGGGCCAACGTCCTGACTTTC.

This clone has just one count. The genes are TRBV6-1 and TRBJ2-7; 7 positions agree with TRBD1. The CDR3 has 13 amino acids. Trimming cost V 3 bases and J 4 bases; bases outside gene matches: 3. Germline V gene lookup returns CDR1 MNHNS and CDR2 SASEGT. In DNA, the CDR3 is TGTGCCAGCAGTGAGATCAGGGGGTACGAGCAGTACTTC. This encodes CASSEIRGYEQYF.

CDR3 sequence reads: CASSAVTDTQYF. Written as DNA, the CDR3 is TGTGCCAGCAGCGCCGTCACAGATACGCAGTATTTT. The J gene is TRBJ2-3, the V gene TRBV9; D remains ambiguous. Germline V gene data show CDR1 as SGDLS and CDR2 as YYNGEE. V dropped 3 bases and J dropped 2 bases, with 4 bases sitting between them. The CDR3 runs 12 residues.

This chain links TRBV4-3 with TRBJ1-5; no reliable D call. V was shortened by 0 bases and J by 1 base, with 10 bases between the two germline ends. This CDR3 contains 16 residues. Germline CDR1 is LGHNA and CDR2 is YSLEER. In DNA form, the CDR3 reads TGCGCCAGCAGCCAAGACTGGACCTTGAGCAATCAGCCCCAGCATTTT. As protein: CASSQDWTLSNQPQHF.

This clone has a single count. This chain connects TRBV6-6 to TRBJ1-1; the D is unclear. The CDR3 has 12 residues. Germline CDR1 is MNHNY and CDR2 is SVGAGI (reference sequence). Trimming took 10 bases from V and 4 from J, leaving 13 bases between them. The CDR3 region has the DNA TGTGCCACCGCAGAAAGAACCACTGAAGCTTTCTTT. Its protein is CATAERTTEAFF.